The sample holds a few counts of the clone carrying this T cell receptor (beta chain). The sample carries other DNA sequences with the same CDR3. This entry comes from a study of cytomegalovirus exposure and HLA in healthy donors. PCR was performed using 60 Vbeta and 13 Jbeta primers. Clones were sequenced by immunoSEQ multiplex PCR, and TCRdb holds only the in-frame ones, with some missing. Of 75,000 to 90,000 clones detected, about 60% appear once; the ten largest clones hold 14% to 15%. The CDR3 length is 14 residues. The V end lost 0 bases, the J end lost 2 bases, and 7 bases lay between the germline ends. Germline-derived CDR1 and CDR2 are WNHNN and SYGVQD (reference sequence).

The TCR comes from a woman aged 40 to 50 in good health and CMV-seropositive. The chain couples TRBV10-1 to TRBJ2-5; D gene uncertain. Material for sequencing was PBMCs. CDR3 DNA sequence: TGCGCCAGCAGTGAGTCCGGCGGTCAAGAGACCCAGTACTTC. It is translated as CASSESGGQETQYF.